This T cell receptor beta chain emerged from a study of breast tumors, draining lymph nodes, adjacent tissues. Study results and caveats: Tumor TCR diversity was below lymph nodes but above nontumor tissue. Compared with basal-like, luminal-like tumors shared significantly more repertoire with nontumor tissue.

In regard to this clonotype: Its target is unknown.

Samples came from axillary lymph nodes draining the breast cancer. The V and J ends lost 5 bases and 0 bases, in that order; junction bases with no gene match: 5. CDR1 SEHNR and CDR2 FQNEAQ come from the germline V gene (reference sequence). The CDR3 spans 16 residues. A single record per CDR3 protein comes from TCRdb applying MiXCR to the multiplex PCR reads. The sample has around 290,000 distinct CDR3 sequences, over 25% seen once; the top ten hold roughly 1.1%. The rearrangement links TRBV7-9 to TRBJ1-3, with 9 positions matching TRBD1. Sequences were obtained from axillary lymph node tissue. This TCR came from a female donor with breast cancer. Some clones in this sample may be carry-over from other donors' samples. In DNA form, the CDR3 reads TGTGCCAGCAGCCCCGGGACAGGGCCCTCTGGAAACACCATATATTTT. It yields the protein CASSPGTGPSGNTIYF.